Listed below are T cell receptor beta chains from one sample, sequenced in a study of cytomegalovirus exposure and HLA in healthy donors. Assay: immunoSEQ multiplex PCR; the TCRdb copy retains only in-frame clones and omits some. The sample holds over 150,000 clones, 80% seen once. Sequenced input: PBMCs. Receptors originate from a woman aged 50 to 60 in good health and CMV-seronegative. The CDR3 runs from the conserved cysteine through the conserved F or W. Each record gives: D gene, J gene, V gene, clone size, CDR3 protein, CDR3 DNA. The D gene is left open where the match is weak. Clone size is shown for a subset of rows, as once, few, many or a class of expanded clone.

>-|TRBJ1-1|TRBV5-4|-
CASSYGYANTEAFF
TGTGCCAGCAGCTACGGGTATGCGAACACTGAAGCTTTCTTT
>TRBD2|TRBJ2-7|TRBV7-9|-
CASSLDSGLPYEQYF
TGTGCCAGCAGCTTAGACTCGGGACTACCCTACGAGCAGTACTTC
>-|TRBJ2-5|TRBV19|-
CASSTPRGAEGDETQYF
TGTGCCAGTAGTACCCCACGGGGAGCGGAAGGCGATGAGACCCAGTACTTC
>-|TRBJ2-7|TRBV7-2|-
CASSERAEQYF
TGTGCCAGCTCCGAGCGGGCAGAGCAGTACTTC
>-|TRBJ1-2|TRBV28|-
CASSRGGVNYGYTF
TGTGCCAGCAGCCGGGGGGGGGTTAACTATGGCTACACCTTC
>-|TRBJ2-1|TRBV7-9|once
CASSLAENNEQFF
TGTGCCAGCAGCTTAGCGGAGAACAATGAGCAGTTCTTC
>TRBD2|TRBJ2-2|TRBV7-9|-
CASGRGGPHTGELFF
TGTGCCAGCGGGCGGGGGGGGCCCCACACCGGGGAGCTGTTTTTT
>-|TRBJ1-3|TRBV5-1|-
CASSFAGDAGNTIYF
TGCGCCAGCAGCTTTGCGGGGGACGCTGGAAACACCATATATTTT
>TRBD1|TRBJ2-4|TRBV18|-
CASSPPSTGIGKNIQYF
TGTGCCAGCTCACCACCTTCGACAGGGATCGGCAAAAACATTCAGTACTTC
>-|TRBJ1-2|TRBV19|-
CASSFPGQKLNYGYTF
TGTGCCAGTAGTTTCCCTGGACAGAAACTTAACTATGGCTACACCTTC
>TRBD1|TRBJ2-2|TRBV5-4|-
CASSFDRGRGTGELFF
TGTGCCAGCAGCTTCGACAGGGGGCGAGGCACCGGGGAGCTGTTTTTT
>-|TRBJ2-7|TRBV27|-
CASSGIQGSYEQYF
TGTGCCAGCAGTGGGATACAGGGTTCCTACGAGCAGTACTTC
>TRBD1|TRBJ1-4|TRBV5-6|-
CASSLGGQGYEKLFF
TGTGCCAGCAGCTTGGGGGGACAGGGGTATGAAAAACTGTTTTTT
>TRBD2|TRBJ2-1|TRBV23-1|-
CASSQSPGTSGRNEQFF
TGCGCCAGCAGTCAATCTCCGGGGACTAGCGGGCGCAATGAGCAGTTCTTC
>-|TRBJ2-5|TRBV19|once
CASSIDGGNQETQYF
TGTGCCAGTAGTATAGATGGGGGGAACCAAGAGACCCAGTACTTC
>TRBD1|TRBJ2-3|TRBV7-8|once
CASSPSDRGRGYF
TGTGCCAGCAGCCCGAGCGACAGGGGCCGGGGGTATTTT
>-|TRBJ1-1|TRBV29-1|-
CSGANTEAFF
TGCAGCGGGGCGAACACTGAAGCTTTCTTT
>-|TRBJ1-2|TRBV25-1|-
CASTPSPTGPYGYTF
TGTGCCAGCACTCCGTCCCCGACAGGACCCTATGGCTACACCTTC
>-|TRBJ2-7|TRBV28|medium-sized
CASSLNRGSDEQYF
TGTGCCAGCAGTTTAAATAGGGGAAGTGACGAGCAGTACTTC
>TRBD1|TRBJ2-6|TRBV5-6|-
CASSPRRGLGANVLTF
TGTGCCAGCAGCCCTCGCAGGGGGCTAGGGGCCAACGTCCTGACTTTC
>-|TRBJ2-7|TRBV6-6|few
CASGDQGSSYEQYF
TGTGCCAGCGGAGATCAGGGGAGCTCCTACGAGCAGTACTTC
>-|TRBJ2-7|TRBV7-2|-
CASSYRDFPAYEQYF
TGTGCCAGCAGCTACCGGGACTTCCCTGCCTACGAGCAGTACTTC
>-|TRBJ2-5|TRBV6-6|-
CASSQGTARQETQYF
TGTGCCAGCAGTCAGGGGACGGCACGGCAAGAGACCCAGTACTTC
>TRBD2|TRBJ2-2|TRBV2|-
CASRLLAGGPGELFF
TGTGCCAGCAGACTACTAGCGGGGGGGCCCGGGGAGCTGTTTTTT
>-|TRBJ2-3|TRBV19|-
CASSIQGYRTDTQYF
TGTGCCAGTAGTATACAGGGGTACAGGACAGATACGCAGTATTTT
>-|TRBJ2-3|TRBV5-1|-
CASSFRQDTQYF
TGCGCCAGCAGCTTTCGCCAGGATACGCAGTATTTT
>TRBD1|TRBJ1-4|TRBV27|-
CASSPYRGLGEKLFF
TGTGCCAGCAGTCCATACAGGGGGCTGGGTGAAAAACTGTTTTTT
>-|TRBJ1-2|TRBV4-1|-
CASSQVRGIHFGYTF
TGCGCCAGCAGCCAAGTGCGGGGGATACACTTTGGCTACACCTTC
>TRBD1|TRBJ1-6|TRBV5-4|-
CASSFDGTGRYNSPLHF
TGTGCCAGCAGCTTTGATGGGACAGGGCGGTATAATTCACCCCTCCACTTT
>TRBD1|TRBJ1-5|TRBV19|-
CASRRPGQGARQPQHF
TGTGCCAGTAGGCGACCGGGACAGGGGGCGCGGCAGCCCCAGCATTTT
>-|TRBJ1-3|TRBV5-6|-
CASSPRPSLGNTIYF
TGTGCCAGCAGCCCCCGACCGTCTCTCGGGAACACCATATATTTT
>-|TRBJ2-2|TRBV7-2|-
CASSLRSNTGELFF
TGTGCCAGCAGCTTACGGTCCAACACCGGGGAGCTGTTTTTT
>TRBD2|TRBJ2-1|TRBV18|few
CASSPPTSGIGNEQFF
TGTGCCAGCTCACCACCAACTAGCGGGATTGGAAATGAGCAGTTCTTC
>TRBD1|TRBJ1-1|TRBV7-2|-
CASSPRQGVGEAFF
TGTGCCAGCAGCCCCCGACAGGGGGTAGGTGAAGCTTTCTTT
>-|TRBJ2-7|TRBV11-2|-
CASSSLGDSGESYEQYF
TGTGCCAGCAGCTCCCTCGGGGATAGCGGAGAATCATACGAGCAGTACTTC
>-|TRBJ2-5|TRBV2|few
CASEYQQETQYF
TGTGCCAGCGAGTACCAACAAGAGACCCAGTACTTC
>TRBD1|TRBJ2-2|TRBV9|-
CASQTGTGTGELFF
TGTGCCAGCCAAACAGGGACAGGGACCGGGGAGCTGTTTTTT
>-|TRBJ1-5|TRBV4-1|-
CASSQVGGGHSNQPQHF
TGCGCCAGCAGCCAAGTGGGGGGGGGACACTCCAATCAGCCCCAGCATTTT
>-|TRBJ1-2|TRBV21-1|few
CASSFAGSYGYTF
TGTGCCAGCAGTTTTGCGGGTAGCTATGGCTACACCTTC
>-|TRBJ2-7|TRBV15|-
CATSSGGSSYEQYF
TGTGCCACCAGCAGTGGAGGAAGCTCCTACGAGCAGTACTTC
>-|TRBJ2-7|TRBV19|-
CASSVLIQDEQYF
TGTGCCAGTAGTGTTCTTATCCAGGACGAGCAGTACTTC
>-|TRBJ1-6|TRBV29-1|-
CSVGGDSNSPLHF
TGCAGCGTTGGCGGAGACAGTAATTCACCTCTCCACTTT
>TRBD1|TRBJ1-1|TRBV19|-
CASTKYRGDTEAFF
TGTGCCAGTACAAAATACAGGGGGGACACTGAAGCTTTCTTT
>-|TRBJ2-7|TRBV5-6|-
CASSLEEGPLLYEQYF
TGTGCCAGCAGCTTGGAGGAGGGCCCCCTTTTGTACGAGCAGTACTTC
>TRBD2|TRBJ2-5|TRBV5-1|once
CASSLASSGGVYQETQYF
TGCGCCAGCAGCTTGGCGTCTAGCGGGGGGGTGTACCAAGAGACCCAGTACTTC
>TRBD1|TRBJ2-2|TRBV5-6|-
CASSLQGANTGELFF
TGTGCCAGCAGCTTACAGGGGGCTAACACCGGGGAGCTGTTTTTT
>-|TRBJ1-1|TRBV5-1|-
CASASGGGYTEAFF
TGCGCCAGCGCCTCCGGTGGGGGGTACACTGAAGCTTTCTTT
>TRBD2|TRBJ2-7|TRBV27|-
CASRRTSGSSYEQYF
TGTGCCAGCAGGCGGACTAGCGGGAGTTCCTACGAGCAGTACTTC
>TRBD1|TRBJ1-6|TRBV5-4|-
CASSSGDRDNSPLHF
TGTGCCAGCAGCTCGGGGGACAGGGATAATTCACCCCTCCACTTT
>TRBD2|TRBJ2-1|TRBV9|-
CASSVAGTTYNEQFF
TGTGCCAGCAGCGTAGCGGGGACTACTTACAATGAGCAGTTCTTC
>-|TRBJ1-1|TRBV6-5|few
CASRDSGQTIEAFF
TGTGCCAGCAGGGACAGTGGCCAAACCATAGAAGCTTTCTTT
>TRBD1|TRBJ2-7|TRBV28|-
CATSTGTVLFYEQYF
TGTGCCACTTCGACAGGGACCGTCCTCTTCTACGAGCAGTACTTC
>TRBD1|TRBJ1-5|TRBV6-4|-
CASSDSLKRQGAAFSNQPQHF
TGTGCCAGCAGTGACTCATTAAAGAGACAGGGGGCCGCATTTAGCAATCAGCCCCAGCATTTT
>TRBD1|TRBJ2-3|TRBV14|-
CASSQTIPGQGADTQYF
TGTGCCAGCAGCCAAACGATACCGGGACAGGGGGCAGATACGCAGTATTTT
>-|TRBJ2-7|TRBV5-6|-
CASSLASRNEQYF
TGTGCCAGCAGCTTGGCCTCTAGGAACGAGCAGTACTTC
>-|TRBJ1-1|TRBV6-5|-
CASSYLRYTEAFF
TGTGCCAGCAGTTACCTCCGGTACACTGAAGCTTTCTTT
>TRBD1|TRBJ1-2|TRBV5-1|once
CASSPGDSHGGYTF
TGCGCCAGCAGCCCAGGGGACAGTCACGGAGGCTACACCTTC
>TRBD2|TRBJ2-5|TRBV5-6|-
CASSRAGLAGGLQETQYF
TGTGCCAGCAGCCGCGCAGGACTAGCGGGAGGGCTCCAAGAGACCCAGTACTTC
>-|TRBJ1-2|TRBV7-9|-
CASSLRENYGYTF
TGTGCCAGCAGTCTCAGGGAAAACTATGGCTACACCTTC